This T cell receptor (beta chain) was recovered during a study of T cell changes during pregnancy in multiple sclerosis (dated by TCRdb to 2018 to 2020). Regarding the study in general: In women with multiple sclerosis, the researchers looked at how the T cell repertoire shifted as pregnancy progressed.

From a lookup of the germline V gene, CDR1 and CDR2 are SGHDT and YYEEEE. V is reduced by 2 bases and J by 2 bases, leaving a spacing of 11 bases between them. The CDR3 numbers 14 residues from cysteine through phenylalanine. CDR3 DNA only is kept here, 42 bases in frame from base 1. Concerning this clone itself: Its recognized antigen is unknown. No base qualities exist here, and no much larger clone lies one base off it.

The library was generated by the immunoSEQ multiplex PCR assay. TCRdb re-hosts the immuneACCESS table, in-frame sequences only. Its copies lack some clones; in the studies checked, an unresolved V gene accounts for under half of them, and the cause for the rest is not known. The sample table lists some 99,000 clones, around 90% of them with a count of one. Roughly 2.1% of the sample goes to the ten largest clones. The rearranged chain carries TRBV5-6 and TRBJ2-7; perhaps TRBD2 is the D gene, with 6 bases matching. The sample here was peripheral blood, taken after pregnancy. This sequence was found in a female donor in good health, enrolled as a control in a pregnancy study. The CDR3 here reads CASSFRDLTYEQYF. The sequenced DNA is TGTGCCAGCAGCTTTCGGGACTTAACCTACGAGCAGTACTTC.